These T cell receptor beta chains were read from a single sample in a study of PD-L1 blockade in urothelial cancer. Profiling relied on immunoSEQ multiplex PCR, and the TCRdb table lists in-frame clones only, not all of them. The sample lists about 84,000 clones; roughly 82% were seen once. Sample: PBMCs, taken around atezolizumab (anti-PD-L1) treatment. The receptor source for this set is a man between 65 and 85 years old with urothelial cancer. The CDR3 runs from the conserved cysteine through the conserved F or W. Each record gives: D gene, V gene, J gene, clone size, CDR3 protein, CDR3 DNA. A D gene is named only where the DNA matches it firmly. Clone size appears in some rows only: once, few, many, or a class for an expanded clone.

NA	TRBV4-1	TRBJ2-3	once	CASSQVGGEDTQYF	TGCGCCAGCAGCCAAGTGGGGGGAGAGGATACGCAGTATTTT
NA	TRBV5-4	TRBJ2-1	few	CASSLVAGNEQFF	TGTGCCAGCAGCTTAGTGGCGGGCAATGAGCAGTTCTTC
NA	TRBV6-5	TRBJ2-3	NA	CASSYSQNTDTQYF	TGTGCCAGCAGTTACTCGCAGAACACAGATACGCAGTATTTT
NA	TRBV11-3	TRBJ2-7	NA	CASSLDYIGEQYF	TGTGCCAGCAGCTTAGATTATATCGGGGAGCAGTACTTC
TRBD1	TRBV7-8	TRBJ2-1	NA	CASSLRDSLYNEQFF	TGTGCCAGCAGCTTACGGGACAGCCTTTACAATGAGCAGTTCTTC
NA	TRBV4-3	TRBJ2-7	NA	CASSQDRGIEQYF	TGCGCCAGCAGCCAAGACAGGGGTATCGAGCAGTACTTC
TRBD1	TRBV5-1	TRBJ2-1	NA	CASSISGTGVNNEQFF	TGCGCCAGCAGCATCTCCGGGACAGGGGTGAACAATGAGCAGTTCTTC
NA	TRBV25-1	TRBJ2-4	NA	CASSEEAGKANIQYF	TGTGCCAGCAGTGAAGAAGCAGGGAAGGCGAACATTCAGTACTTC
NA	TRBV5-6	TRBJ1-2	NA	CASSLGTSGYTF	TGTGCCAGCAGCTTGGGTACTTCTGGCTACACCTTC
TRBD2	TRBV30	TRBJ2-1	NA	CAWSVLLAGETPYNEQFF	TGTGCCTGGAGTGTTCTCCTAGCGGGAGAAACCCCCTACAATGAGCAGTTCTTC
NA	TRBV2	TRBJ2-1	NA	CASSLEGVEEQFF	TGTGCCAGCTCCCTCGAGGGGGTTGAGGAGCAGTTCTTC
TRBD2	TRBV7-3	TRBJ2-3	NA	CASSLLAGARTDTQYF	TGTGCCAGCAGCTTATTAGCGGGGGCCCGCACAGATACGCAGTATTTT
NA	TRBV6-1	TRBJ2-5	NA	CASSVIALQETQYF	TGTGCCAGCAGTGTTATAGCGCTCCAAGAGACCCAGTACTTC
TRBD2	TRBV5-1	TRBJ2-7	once	CAAGGGGISSYEQYF	TGCGCCGCCGGGGGGGGCGGGATTAGCTCCTACGAGCAGTACTTC
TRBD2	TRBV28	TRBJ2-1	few	CASSLFGMGGRIYNEQFF	TGTGCCAGCAGTTTATTCGGGATGGGAGGGCGTATCTACAATGAGCAGTTCTTC
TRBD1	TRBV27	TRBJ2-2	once	CASSYRGSTGELFF	TGTGCCAGCAGTTACAGGGGTAGCACCGGGGAGCTGTTTTTT
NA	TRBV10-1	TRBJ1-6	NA	CASSESGDNSPLHF	TGCGCCAGCAGTGAGTCGGGCGATAATTCACCCCTCCACTTT
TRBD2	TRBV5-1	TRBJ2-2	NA	CASRARGGAGELFF	TGCGCCAGCAGGGCGCGGGGAGGGGCCGGGGAGCTGTTTTTT